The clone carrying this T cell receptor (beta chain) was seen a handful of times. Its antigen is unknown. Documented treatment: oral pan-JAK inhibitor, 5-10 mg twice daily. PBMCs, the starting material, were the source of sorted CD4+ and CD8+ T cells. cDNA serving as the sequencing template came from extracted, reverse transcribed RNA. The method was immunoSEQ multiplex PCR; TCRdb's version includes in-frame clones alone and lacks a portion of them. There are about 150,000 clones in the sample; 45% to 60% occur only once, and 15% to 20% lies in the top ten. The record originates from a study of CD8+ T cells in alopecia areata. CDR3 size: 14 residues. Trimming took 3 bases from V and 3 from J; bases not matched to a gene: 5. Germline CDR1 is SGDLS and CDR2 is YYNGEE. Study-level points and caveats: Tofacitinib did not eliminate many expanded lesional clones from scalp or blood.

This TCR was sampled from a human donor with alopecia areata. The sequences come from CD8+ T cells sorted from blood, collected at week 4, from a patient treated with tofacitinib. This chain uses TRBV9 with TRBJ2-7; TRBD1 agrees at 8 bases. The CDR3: CASSAGQEGYEQYF. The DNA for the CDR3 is TGTGCCAGCAGCGCGGGACAGGAGGGCTACGAGCAGTACTTC. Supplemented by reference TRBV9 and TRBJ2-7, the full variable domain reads DSGVTQTPKHLITATGQRVTLRCSPRSGDLSVYWYQQSLDQGLQFLIQYYNGEERAKGNILERFSAQQFPDLHSELNLSSLELGDSALYFCASSAGQEGYEQYFGPGTRLTVT.